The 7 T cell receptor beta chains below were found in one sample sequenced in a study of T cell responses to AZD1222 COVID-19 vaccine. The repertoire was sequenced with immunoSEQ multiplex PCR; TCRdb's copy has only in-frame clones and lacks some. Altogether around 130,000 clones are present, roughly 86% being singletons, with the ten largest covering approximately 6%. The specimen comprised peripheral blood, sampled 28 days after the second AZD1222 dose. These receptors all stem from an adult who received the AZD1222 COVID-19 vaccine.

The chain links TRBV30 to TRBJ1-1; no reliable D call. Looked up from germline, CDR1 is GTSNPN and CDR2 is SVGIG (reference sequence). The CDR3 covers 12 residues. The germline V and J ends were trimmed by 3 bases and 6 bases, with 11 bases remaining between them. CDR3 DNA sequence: TGTGCCTGGAGCGGACTTGGGGCTGAAGCTTTCTTT. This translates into CAWSGLGAEAFF.

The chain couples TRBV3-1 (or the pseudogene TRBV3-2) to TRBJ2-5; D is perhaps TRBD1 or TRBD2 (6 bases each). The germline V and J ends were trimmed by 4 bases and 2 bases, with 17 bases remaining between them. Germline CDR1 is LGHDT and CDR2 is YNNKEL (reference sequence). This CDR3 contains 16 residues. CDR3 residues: CASSLPPTRGQETQYF. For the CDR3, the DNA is TGTGCCAGCAGCCTGCCCCCGACTAGGGGGCAAGAGACCCAGTACTTC.

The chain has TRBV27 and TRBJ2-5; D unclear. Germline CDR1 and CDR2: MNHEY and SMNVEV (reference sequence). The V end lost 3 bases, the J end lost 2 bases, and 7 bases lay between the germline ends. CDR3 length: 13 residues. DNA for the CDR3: TGTGCCAGCAGTTTCGGAAAACAAGAGACCCAGTACTTC. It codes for CASSFGKQETQYF.

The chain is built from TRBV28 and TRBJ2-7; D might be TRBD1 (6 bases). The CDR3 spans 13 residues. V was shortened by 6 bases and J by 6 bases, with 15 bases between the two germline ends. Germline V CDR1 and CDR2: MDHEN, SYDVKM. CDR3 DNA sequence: TGTGCCAGCAGGGCAGGGGTATTGTTCGAGCAGTACTTC. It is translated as CASRAGVLFEQYF.

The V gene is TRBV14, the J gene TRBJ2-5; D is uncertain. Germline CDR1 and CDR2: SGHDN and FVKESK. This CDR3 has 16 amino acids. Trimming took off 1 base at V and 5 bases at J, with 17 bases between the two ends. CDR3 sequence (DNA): TGTGCCAGCAGCCAAGGTGGTCGCCTGCGTGGGGAGACCCAGTACTTC. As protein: CASSQGGRLRGETQYF.

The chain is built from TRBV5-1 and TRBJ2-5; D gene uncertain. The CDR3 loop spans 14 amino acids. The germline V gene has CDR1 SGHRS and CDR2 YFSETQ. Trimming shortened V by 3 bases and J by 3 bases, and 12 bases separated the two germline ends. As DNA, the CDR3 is TGCGCCAGCAGCTCGACGGCTACGAAAGAGACCCAGTACTTC. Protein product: CASSSTATKETQYF.

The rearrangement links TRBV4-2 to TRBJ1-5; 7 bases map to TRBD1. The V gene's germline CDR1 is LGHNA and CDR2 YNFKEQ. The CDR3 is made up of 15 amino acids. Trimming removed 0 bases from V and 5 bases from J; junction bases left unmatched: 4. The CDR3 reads CASSQDPGGYQPQHF. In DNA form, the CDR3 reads TGTGCCAGCAGCCAAGACCCAGGGGGATATCAGCCCCAGCATTTT.